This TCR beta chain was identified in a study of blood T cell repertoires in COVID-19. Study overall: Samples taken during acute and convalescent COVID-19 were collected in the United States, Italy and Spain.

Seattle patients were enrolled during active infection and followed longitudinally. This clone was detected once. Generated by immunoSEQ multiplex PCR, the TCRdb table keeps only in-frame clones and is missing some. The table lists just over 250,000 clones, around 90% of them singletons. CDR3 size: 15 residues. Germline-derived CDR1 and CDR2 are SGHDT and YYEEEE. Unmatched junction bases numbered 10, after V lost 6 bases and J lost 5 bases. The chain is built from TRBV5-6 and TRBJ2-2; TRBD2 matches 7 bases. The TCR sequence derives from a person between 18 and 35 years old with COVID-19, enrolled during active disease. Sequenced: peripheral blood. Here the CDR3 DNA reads TGTGCCAGCAACCCCACGGGGCGGGGGACCGGGGAGCTGTTTTTT. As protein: CASNPTGRGTGELFF.